A single sample gave rise to the 28 T cell receptor beta chains below, sequenced in a study of CXCR3-negative and CXCR3-positive naive CD8 T cells. 5' RACE that incorporated UMI labels was used to prepare the TRB cDNA libraries. With the 5' RACE reads reprocessed, TCRdb shows one record per CDR3 protein and no DNA. This sample's clone table lists about 56,000 distinct CDR3 sequences. The sample was memory CD8+ T cells from blood. The receptors were gathered from a human donor in good health. Some clones in this sample may be carry-over from other donors' samples.

The V gene is TRBV6-6, the J gene TRBJ2-7; absent DNA, TCRdb's TRBD1 call cannot be checked. The CDR3 contains 16 residues. Germline values: CDR1 MNHNY, CDR2 SVGAGI (reference sequence). CDR3 protein: CASLQGLEVGFYEQYF.

The chain combines TRBV16 with TRBJ2-1; TCRdb designates TRBD1, a call that cannot be tested without DNA. The germline V gene has CDR1 KGHSY and CDR2 FQNENV. The CDR3 is 15 amino acids. The CDR3 sequence is CASSVDGAGINEQFF.

This chain links TRBV30 with TRBJ2-7; there is no DNA to check the TCRdb D call of TRBD1. From germline, CDR1 is GTSNPN and CDR2 SVGIG (reference sequence). The CDR3 totals 14 residues. CDR3: CAWTVGGGANEQYF.

This sequence joins TRBV29-1 and TRBJ1-2. CDR1 SQVTM and CDR2 ANQGSEA come from the germline V gene. This CDR3 has 11 amino acids. The CDR3: CSVPGDGGYTF.

V is TRBV29-1 and J is TRBJ2-1; TCRdb gives TRBD1 as the D gene, but with no DNA this cannot be confirmed. Germline CDR1 SQVTM, CDR2 ANQGSEA. The CDR3 is 16 amino acids. CDR3 sequence reads: CSVGVGQGDTYNEQFF.

The chain has TRBV12-3 or TRBV12-4 and TRBJ1-2; without DNA, the TCRdb call of TRBD1 cannot be checked. There are 13 residues in the CDR3. The CDR3 loop is CASSFDRRYGYTF.

The rearrangement uses TRBV7-9 and TRBJ2-1. There are 11 residues in the CDR3. Germline lookup yields CDR1 SEHNR and CDR2 FQNEAQ (reference sequence). CDR3 residues: CASSFGLEQFF.

This rearrangement joins TRBV20-1 to TRBJ1-6; TCRdb picks TRBD1, but there is no DNA to check that call. The V gene's germline CDR1 is DFQATT and CDR2 SNEGSKA (reference sequence). The length of the CDR3 is 15 residues. The CDR3 protein is CSARELQGESEALHF.

This chain links TRBV6-2 or TRBV6-3 with TRBJ2-7; with no DNA, the TCRdb D assignment of TRBD1 cannot be verified. Per germline, CDR1 MNHEY and CDR2 SVGEGT. This CDR3 has 13 amino acids. Here the CDR3 reads CASSYGQHYEQYF.

The V gene is TRBV28, the J gene TRBJ2-1; absent DNA, TCRdb's TRBD1 call cannot be checked. The CDR3 spans 15 residues. CDR1 is MDHEN and CDR2 is SYDVKM in the germline V gene. The CDR3: CASSWGLSSYNEQFF.

The chain links TRBV6-6 to TRBJ2-7; TCRdb indicates TRBD1, and absent DNA this call remains unverified. Per germline, CDR1 MNHNY and CDR2 SVGAGI (reference sequence). This CDR3 has 15 amino acids. The CDR3 protein is CASSFGQGSSYEQYF.

This chain joins TRBV29-1 and TRBJ2-7; TCRdb picks TRBD1, but there is no DNA to check that call. Germline CDR1 reads SQVTM; CDR2 reads ANQGSEA. The CDR3 sequence is 12 residues long. The CDR3 spells CSVSGGLDEQYF.

The chain recombines TRBV19 with TRBJ2-1; checking the TCRdb D call of TRBD1 is not possible without DNA. Germline assignment: CDR1 LNHDA and CDR2 SQIVND (reference sequence). The CDR3 extends over 15 amino acids. The CDR3 loop is CASSTDRAREDEQFF.

The CDR3 loop reads CSVESKGMDTEAFF. The chain employs TRBV29-1 and TRBJ1-1. The germline gives CDR1 SQVTM, CDR2 ANQGSEA. The CDR3 covers 14 residues.

The chain carries TRBV23-1 and TRBJ2-7; there is no DNA to check the TCRdb D call of TRBD1. TRBV23-1 is an open reading frame, and its role is uncertain. This CDR3 is built from 14 residues. CDR3 sequence: CASSQMGGNLEQYF.

The chain couples TRBV5-4 to TRBJ2-1; TCRdb designates TRBD2, a call that cannot be tested without DNA. Germline V gene data show CDR1 as SGHNT and CDR2 as YYREEE (reference sequence). The CDR3 spans 17 residues. CDR3 protein: CASSPSKTSGRVKEQFF. The whole variable domain, filled in from reference TRBV5-4 and TRBJ2-1, reads ETGVTQSPTHLIKTRGQQVTLRCSSQSGHNTVSWYQQALGQGPQFIFQYYREEENGRGNFPPRFSGLQFPNYSSELNVNALELDDSALYLCASSPSKTSGRVKEQFFGPGTRLTVL.

The chain has TRBV7-9 and TRBJ2-1. Germline loops: CDR1 SEHNR, CDR2 FQNEAQ (reference sequence). The CDR3 covers 14 residues. The CDR3: CASSGEGSYNEQFF.

The V gene is TRBV21-1, the J gene TRBJ1-5; without DNA, the TCRdb call of TRBD1 cannot be checked. TRBV21-1 is a pseudogene locus. The CDR3 is made up of 14 amino acids. CDR3: CASSIAQGDQPQHF.

The chain links TRBV7-2 to TRBJ2-7; as DNA is missing, the TRBD2 call by TCRdb cannot be tested. This CDR3 spans 18 amino acids. The V gene's germline CDR1 is SGHTA and CDR2 FQGNSA. CDR3 sequence reads: CASSSGGLAGGFWYEQYF.

The CDR3 loop is CASSYSGLQGETQYF. The chain combines TRBV6-6 with TRBJ2-5; the D gene TCRdb calls, TRBD1, cannot be checked with no DNA. The V gene's germline CDR1 is MNHNY and CDR2 SVGAGI (reference sequence). This CDR3 spans 15 amino acids.

CDR3 protein: CASSSTGQGALEQYF. The rearrangement uses TRBV7-6 and TRBJ2-7; TCRdb outputs TRBD1, but without DNA this stays unchecked. Per the germline V gene, CDR1 is SGHVS and CDR2 is FNYEAQ. This CDR3 has 15 amino acids. The full variable domain, rest sourced from reference TRBV7-6 and TRBJ2-7, is GAGVSQSPRYKVTKRGQDVALRCDPISGHVSLYWYRQALGQGPEFLTYFNYEAQQDKSGLPNDRFSAERPEGSISTLTIQRTEQRDSAMYRCASSSTGQGALEQYFGPGTRLTVT.

This chain links TRBV7-8 with TRBJ2-1. The CDR3 covers 15 residues. CDR1 and CDR2 (germline): SGHVS, FQNEAQ. CDR3 sequence reads: CASSSALTIAEEQFF.

V gene TRBV30 combines with J gene TRBJ2-2; checking the TCRdb D call of TRBD1 is not possible without DNA. CDR3 size: 13 residues. Germline values: CDR1 GTSNPN, CDR2 SVGIG (reference sequence). The CDR3 region is CAFDRAGTGELFF.

This CDR3 is CSANPGTGAYEQYF. The V and J genes are TRBV20-1 and TRBJ2-7; the D gene TCRdb calls, TRBD1, cannot be checked with no DNA. The germline CDR1 and CDR2 sequences are DFQATT and SNEGSKA (reference sequence). The length of the CDR3 is 14 residues.

This chain joins TRBV29-1 and TRBJ2-3. Germline-derived CDR1 and CDR2 are SQVTM and ANQGSEA. CDR3 length: 13 amino acids. CDR3 protein: CSVEDWDTDTQYF.

The CDR3 loop reads CASSQEGQGVYHTGELFF. J is TRBJ2-2 and V is TRBV4-2; TCRdb indicates TRBD1, and absent DNA this call remains unverified. This CDR3 has 18 amino acids. The germline V gene encodes CDR1 LGHNA and CDR2 YNFKEQ.

This chain uses TRBV29-1 with TRBJ2-3. This CDR3 is built from 12 residues. From germline, CDR1 is SQVTM and CDR2 ANQGSEA. CDR3: CSVAGVTDTQYF.

The chain uses TRBV10-3 and TRBJ2-3; TCRdb returns TRBD1, unconfirmable since there is no DNA. This CDR3 contains 17 residues. Germline CDR1 is ENHRY and CDR2 is SYGVKD. The CDR3 sequence: CAISSTRDTERTDTQYF.